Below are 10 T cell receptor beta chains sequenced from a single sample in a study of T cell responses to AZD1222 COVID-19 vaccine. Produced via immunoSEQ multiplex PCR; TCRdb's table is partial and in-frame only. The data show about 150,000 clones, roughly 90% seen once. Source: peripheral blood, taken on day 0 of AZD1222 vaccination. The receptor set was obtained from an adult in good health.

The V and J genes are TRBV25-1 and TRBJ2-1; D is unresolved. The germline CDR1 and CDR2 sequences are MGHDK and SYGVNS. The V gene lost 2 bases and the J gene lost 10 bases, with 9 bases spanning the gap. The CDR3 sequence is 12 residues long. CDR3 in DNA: TGTGCCAGCAGTGAAGGGGTGGGGGAGCAGTTCTTC. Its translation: CASSEGVGEQFF.

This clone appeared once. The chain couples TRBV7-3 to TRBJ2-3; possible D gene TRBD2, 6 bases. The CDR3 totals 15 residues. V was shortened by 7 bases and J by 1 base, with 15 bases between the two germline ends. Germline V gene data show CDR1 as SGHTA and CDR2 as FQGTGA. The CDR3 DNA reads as TGTGCCAGCACCCCCGAGGGACTTCGCACAGATACGCAGTATTTT. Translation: CASTPEGLRTDTQYF.

The CDR3 DNA follows: TGTGCCAGCTCACCCCGGGGCGAGGGGGCTGAAGCTTTCTTT. It yields the protein CASSPRGEGAEAFF. The gene calls are TRBV18 and TRBJ1-1; a possible D gene is TRBD1 (6 bases). CDR1 is KGHSH and CDR2 is LQKENI in the germline V gene. The ends were cut back, 3 bases at V and 6 bases at J, with 14 bases in the middle. The CDR3 totals 14 residues.

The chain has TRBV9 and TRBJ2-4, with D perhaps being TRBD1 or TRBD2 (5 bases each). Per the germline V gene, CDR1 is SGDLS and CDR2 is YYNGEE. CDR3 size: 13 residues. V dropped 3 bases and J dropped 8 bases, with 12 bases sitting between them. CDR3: CASSAGTMDIQYF. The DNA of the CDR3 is TGTGCCAGCAGCGCAGGGACCATGGACATTCAGTACTTC.

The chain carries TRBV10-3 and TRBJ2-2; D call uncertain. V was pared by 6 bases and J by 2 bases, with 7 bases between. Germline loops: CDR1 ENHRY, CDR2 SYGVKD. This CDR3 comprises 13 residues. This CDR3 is CAIRGFNTGELFF. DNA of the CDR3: TGTGCCATCAGAGGCTTCAACACCGGGGAGCTGTTTTTT.

The chain's CDR3 is CASSWKQGTYEQYF. For the CDR3, the DNA is TGTGCCAGCTCCTGGAAACAGGGGACCTACGAGCAGTACTTC. The chain uses TRBV7-2 and TRBJ2-7; 7 bases are a match to TRBD1. There are 14 residues in the CDR3. The J segment lost 2 bases and the V segment lost 8 bases, leaving 9 bases of the junction unmatched. Germline V lookup: CDR1 SGHTA, CDR2 FQGNSA.

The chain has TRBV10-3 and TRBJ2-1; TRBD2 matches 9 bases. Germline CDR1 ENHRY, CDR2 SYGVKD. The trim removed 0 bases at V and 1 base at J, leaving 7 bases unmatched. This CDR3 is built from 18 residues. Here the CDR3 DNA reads TGTGCCATCAGTGAGTCGGGCGGGAGGGCCTTATCCTACAATGAGCAGTTCTTC. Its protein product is CAISESGGRALSYNEQFF.

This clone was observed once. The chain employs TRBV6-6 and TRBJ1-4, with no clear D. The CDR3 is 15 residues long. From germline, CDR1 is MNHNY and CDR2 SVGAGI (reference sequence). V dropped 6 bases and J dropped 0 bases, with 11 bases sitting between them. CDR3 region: CASRDGPATNEKLFF. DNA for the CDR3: TGTGCCAGCAGGGACGGCCCTGCAACTAATGAAAAACTGTTTTTT.

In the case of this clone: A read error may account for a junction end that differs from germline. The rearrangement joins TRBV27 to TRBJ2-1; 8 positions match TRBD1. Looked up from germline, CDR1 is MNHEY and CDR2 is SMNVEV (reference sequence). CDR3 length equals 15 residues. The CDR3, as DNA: TGTGCCAGCAGTGTATCCCCTACAGGGGGAAGTGAGCAGTTCTTC. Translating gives CASSVSPTGGSEQFF.

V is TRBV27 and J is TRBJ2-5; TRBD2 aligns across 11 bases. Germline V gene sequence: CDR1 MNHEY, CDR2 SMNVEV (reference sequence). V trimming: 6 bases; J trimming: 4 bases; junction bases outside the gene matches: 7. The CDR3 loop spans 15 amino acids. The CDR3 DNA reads TGTGCCAGCAGGTTACTAGCGGGGGCCCCAGAGACCCAGTACTTC. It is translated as CASRLLAGAPETQYF.